In its sample, the clone carrying this T cell receptor beta chain was seen once. The method was immunoSEQ multiplex PCR; TCRdb's version includes in-frame clones alone and lacks a portion of them. The sample shows roughly 71,000 clones, roughly 96% of them seen only once. These data come from a study of technical replicates of blood from a handful of donors. Trimming took 6 bases from V and 4 from J; bases not matched to a gene: 9. The CDR3 runs to 16 residues. The germline V gene encodes CDR1 MNHNY and CDR2 SVGAGI (reference sequence). The sequenced sample was T cells isolated from PBMCs. V usage is TRBV6-6 and J usage is TRBJ2-3; 11 positions agree with TRBD1. The sequence derives from a human donor in good health. CDR3 region: CASRPGTGGGADTQYF. The CDR3 region has the DNA TGTGCCAGCAGACCCGGGACAGGGGGGGGAGCAGATACGCAGTATTTT.